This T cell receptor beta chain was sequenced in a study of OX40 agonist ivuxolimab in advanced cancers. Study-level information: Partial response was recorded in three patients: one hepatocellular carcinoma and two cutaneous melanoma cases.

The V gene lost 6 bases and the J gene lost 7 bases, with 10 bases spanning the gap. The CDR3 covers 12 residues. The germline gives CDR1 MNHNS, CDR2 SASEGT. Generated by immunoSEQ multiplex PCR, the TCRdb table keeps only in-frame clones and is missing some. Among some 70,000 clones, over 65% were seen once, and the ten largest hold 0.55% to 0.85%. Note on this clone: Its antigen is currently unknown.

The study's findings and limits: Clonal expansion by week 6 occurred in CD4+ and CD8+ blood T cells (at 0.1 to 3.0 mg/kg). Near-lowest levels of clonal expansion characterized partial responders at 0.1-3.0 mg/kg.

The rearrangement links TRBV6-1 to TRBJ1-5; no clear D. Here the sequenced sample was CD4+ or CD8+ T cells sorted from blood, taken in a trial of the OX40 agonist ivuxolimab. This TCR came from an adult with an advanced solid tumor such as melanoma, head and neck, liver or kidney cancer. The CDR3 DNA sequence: TGTGCCAGCAGCCGTATAGCCCAGCCCCAGCATTTT. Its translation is CASSRIAQPQHF.